The 22 T cell receptor beta chains below come from one sample, sequenced in a study of vaccination effects on CD4 cells after COVID-19. Generated by immunoSEQ multiplex PCR, the TCRdb table keeps only in-frame clones and is missing some. This sample has 35,000 to 40,000 clones, with under 70% found just once. Antigen-specific CD4+ T cell clonotypes were called by their expansion after viral peptide-pool culture in ViraFEST. With more than nine days of culture completed, CD4+ T cells were isolated. Vaccine recipients had no previous SARS-CoV-2 infection; their nucleocapsid antibodies were negative. Their antigen targets remain unknown. Sequenced material: CD4+ T cells from PBMCs cultured with HCoV-OC43 spike peptides, taken before COVID-19 vaccination. Documented subset: HCoV-OC43 spike overlapping peptide pool stimulation. These TCRs come from a human donor who received a COVID-19 vaccine.

This sequence joins TRBV24-1 and TRBJ1-1; D is uncertain. Germline-derived CDR1 and CDR2 are KGHDR and SFDVKD. V was pared by 4 bases and J by 8 bases, with 13 bases between. The CDR3 spans 13 residues. The CDR3 spells CATSDVRAGEAFF. As DNA, the CDR3 is TGTGCCACCAGTGACGTCCGGGCAGGCGAAGCTTTCTTT.

The gene calls are TRBV15 and TRBJ1-2; 8 positions agree with TRBD1. The CDR3 totals 16 residues. With V trimmed by 3 bases and J by 2 bases, 8 bases remained unmatched. Germline V gene sequence: CDR1 LNHNV, CDR2 YYDKDF (reference sequence). CDR3 DNA: TGTGCCACCAGCAGGGGGGGACAGGCTCGAAACTATGGCTACACCTTC. The encoded protein is CATSRGGQARNYGYTF.

This chain joins TRBV6-4 and TRBJ2-3; D possibly corresponds to TRBD1 (6 bases). V was shortened by 0 bases and J by 0 bases, with 13 bases between the two germline ends. CDR1 MRHNA and CDR2 SNTAGT come from the germline V gene. CDR3 length equals 17 residues. The CDR3 DNA sequence: TGTGCCAGCAGTGACTCGATGGAAGGACAGAGCACAGATACGCAGTATTTT. Residues: CASSDSMEGQSTDTQYF.

In this sample, this clone turned up a few times. The J gene is TRBJ2-1, the V gene TRBV5-1; 7 bases fit TRBD1. This CDR3 region has 15 residues. Germline V lookup: CDR1 SGHRS, CDR2 YFSETQ. V was clipped by 1 base and J by 6 bases; unmatched bases: 7. The CDR3 nucleotides are TGCGCCAGCAGCTTGACTGGGACAGAAGGCAATGAGCAGTTCTTC. Its protein is CASSLTGTEGNEQFF.

The chain has TRBV12-3 or TRBV12-4 and TRBJ1-1; 9 bases match TRBD1. The CDR3 covers 12 residues. J gave up 12 bases and V 6 bases, and 8 bases lay outside the gene matches. This CDR3 reads CASSNLGQGPFF. The CDR3 DNA is TGTGCCAGCAGCAATTTGGGACAGGGCCCTTTCTTT.

In its sample, this clone was seen a few times. This rearrangement joins TRBV6-4 to TRBJ1-2; no clear D. Germline V gene data show CDR1 as MRHNA and CDR2 as SNTAGT. The V gene lost 8 bases and the J gene lost 4 bases, with 20 bases spanning the gap. The CDR3 sequence is 15 residues long. CDR3 nucleotide sequence: TGTGCCAGCCGCCAATCCCCGGGCGGAGGCTATGGCTACACCTTC. Protein: CASRQSPGGGYGYTF.

Here the CDR3 reads CASIFQGLNTEAFF. CDR3 in DNA: TGTGCCAGCATTTTCCAGGGGCTGAACACTGAAGCTTTCTTT. The chain couples TRBV6-6 to TRBJ1-1; the D gene is possibly TRBD1 (6 bases). The CDR3 extends over 14 amino acids. The V end was cut by 7 bases, the J end by 0 bases, with 12 bases between. Germline V gives CDR1 MNHNY, CDR2 SVGAGI (reference sequence).

This clone was seen a single time. The chain employs TRBV5-1 and TRBJ1-1; a possible D gene is TRBD1 (6 bases). The CDR3 consists of 17 residues. CDR1 is SGHRS and CDR2 is YFSETQ in the germline V gene. Trimming took off 0 bases at V and 1 base at J, with 16 bases between the two ends. The CDR3 region is CASSLGDGGPKNTEAFF. CDR3 nucleotide sequence: TGCGCCAGCAGCTTGGGGGACGGGGGGCCAAAGAACACTGAAGCTTTCTTT.

This chain connects TRBV5-1 to TRBJ1-5; D gene ambiguous. The CDR3 has 15 amino acids. V dropped 0 bases and J dropped 0 bases, with 7 bases sitting between them. CDR1 SGHRS and CDR2 YFSETQ come from the germline V gene. The CDR3 protein is CASSLGHGSNQPQHF. Here the CDR3 DNA reads TGCGCCAGCAGCTTGGGCCACGGTAGCAATCAGCCCCAGCATTTT.

This clone was seen more than once but under ten times. This sequence joins TRBV5-1 and TRBJ2-5, with D perhaps matching TRBD2 (7 bases). Germline CDR1 is SGHRS and CDR2 is YFSETQ. V lost 3 bases to trimming and J lost 4 bases, with 16 bases between them. The CDR3 consists of 15 residues. The DNA for the CDR3 is TGCGCCAGCAGCTCTGGGGGGGGCGGTGTAGAGACCCAGTACTTC. Translating gives CASSSGGGGVETQYF.

The gene calls are TRBV3-1 (or the pseudogene TRBV3-2) and TRBJ1-2; TRBD1 might be the D (5 bases). Trimming removed 7 bases from V and 5 bases from J, with 14 bases in between. The CDR3 totals 13 residues. The germline CDR1 and CDR2 sequences are LGHDT and YNNKEL (reference sequence). CDR3 in amino acids: CASMQGPGYGYTF. The DNA for the CDR3 is TGTGCCAGCATGCAGGGTCCCGGGTATGGCTACACCTTC.

This chain links TRBV6-5 with TRBJ2-7; 11 bases are shared with TRBD2. Trimming at V came to 6 bases and at J to 3 bases, leaving 1 base not matched to a gene. CDR1 MNHEY and CDR2 SVGAGI come from the germline V gene. CDR3 length: 13 amino acids. The DNA of the CDR3 is TGTGCCAGCAGGGGACTAGCGGACTACGAGCAGTACTTC. This codes for CASRGLADYEQYF.

The chain recombines TRBV6-5 with TRBJ1-6; D gene uncertain. Looked up from germline, CDR1 is MNHEY and CDR2 is SVGAGI. Trimming stripped 8 bases from V and 7 bases from J, with 15 bases between. This CDR3 is built from 14 residues. The CDR3 bases are TGTGCCAGCCATTTCCAAAGCGAGAATTCACCCCTCCACTTT. Its translation: CASHFQSENSPLHF.

V usage is TRBV20-1 and J usage is TRBJ1-5; D call uncertain. The CDR3 is made up of 11 amino acids. The germline V gene has CDR1 DFQATT and CDR2 SNEGSKA (reference sequence). In DNA form, the CDR3 reads TGCAGGCGACGGTCCAATCAGCCCCAGCATTTT. Protein: CRRRSNQPQHF.

The rearrangement links TRBV10-1 to TRBJ2-1; 7 bases are shared with TRBD1. The CDR3 extends over 16 amino acids. V was clipped by 7 bases and J by 10 bases; unmatched bases: 19. From germline, CDR1 is WNHNN and CDR2 SYGVQD (reference sequence). CDR3 protein: CASTDQRGGGRAEQFF. DNA of the CDR3: TGCGCCAGCACGGACCAGAGAGGGGGCGGGCGGGCCGAGCAGTTCTTC.

The J gene is TRBJ2-7, the V gene TRBV28; D might be TRBD1 (5 bases). The CDR3 has 13 residues. CDR1 and CDR2 from the germline V gene are MDHEN and SYDVKM. Trimming left V 4 bases short and J 0 bases short, with 7 bases between. DNA for the CDR3: TGTGCCAGCAGTTCAGGGTACTCCTACGAGCAGTACTTC. Its protein product is CASSSGYSYEQYF.

The J gene is TRBJ2-5, the V gene TRBV4-1; D might be TRBD2 (7 bases). Germline loops: CDR1 MGHRA, CDR2 YSYEKL. Trimming cost V 6 bases and J 1 base, with 15 bases left between them. This CDR3 region has 15 residues. Written as DNA, the CDR3 is TGCGCCAGCAGTAGCCTGGGGGGGCGCCAAGAGACCCAGTACTTC. Translation gives CASSSLGGRQETQYF.

This clone was counted once. The genes are TRBV7-2 and TRBJ1-1; 7 positions agree with TRBD1. The CDR3 has 14 amino acids. With V trimmed by 4 bases and J by 0 bases, 2 bases remained unmatched. The germline V gene encodes CDR1 SGHTA and CDR2 FQGNSA. CDR3 residues: CASSSGTVNTEAFF. The DNA of the CDR3 is TGTGCCAGCAGCTCCGGGACAGTGAACACTGAAGCTTTCTTT. Complete variable domain (other parts from reference TRBV7-2 and TRBJ1-1): GAGVSQSPSNKVTEKGKDVELRCDPISGHTALYWYRQSLGQGLEFLIYFQGNSAPDKSGLPSDRFSAERTGGSVSTLTIQRTQQEDSAVYLCASSSGTVNTEAFFGQGTRLTVV.

This clone was recorded a few times. The chain combines TRBV3-1 (or the pseudogene TRBV3-2) with TRBJ2-7; TRBD1 is a possible D gene (6 bases). V was cut by 3 bases and J by 2 bases, with 8 bases left in between. The CDR3 totals 13 residues. Germline V gene lookup returns CDR1 LGHDT and CDR2 YNNKEL (reference sequence). The CDR3 nucleotides read TGTGCCAGCAGCCAGCAGGGGACCTACGAGCAGTACTTC. Translated, it gives CASSQQGTYEQYF.

V is TRBV6-5 and J is TRBJ1-1, with D tentatively TRBD1 (6 bases). The V gene lost 4 bases and the J gene lost 3 bases, with 12 bases spanning the gap. The CDR3 length is 14 residues. Germline lookup yields CDR1 MNHEY and CDR2 SVGAGI. CDR3 in amino acids: CASSLGQGHTEAFF. CDR3 DNA: TGTGCCAGCAGTTTAGGTCAGGGGCACACTGAAGCTTTCTTT.

The genes are TRBV6-5 and TRBJ1-3, with 7 positions matching TRBD1. Germline CDR1 MNHEY, CDR2 SVGAGI. V trimming: 4 bases; J trimming: 3 bases; junction bases outside the gene matches: 6. The CDR3 is 15 residues long. The CDR3 region is CASSSYRGDGNTIYF. The CDR3 DNA sequence: TGTGCCAGCAGTTCCTACAGGGGCGATGGAAACACCATATATTTT.

Only a few counts were recorded for this clone. J is TRBJ2-3 and V is TRBV11-2, with D possibly matching TRBD2 (7 bases). The V end lost 5 bases, the J end lost 4 bases, and 25 bases lay between the germline ends. CDR3 length: 18 residues. Germline V CDR1 and CDR2: SGHAT, FQNNGV. CDR3 in DNA: TGTGCCAGCAGCCATATTGGTGGTGTTCGGGGGGCCTCAGATACGCAGTATTTT. Protein sequence: CASSHIGGVRGASDTQYF.